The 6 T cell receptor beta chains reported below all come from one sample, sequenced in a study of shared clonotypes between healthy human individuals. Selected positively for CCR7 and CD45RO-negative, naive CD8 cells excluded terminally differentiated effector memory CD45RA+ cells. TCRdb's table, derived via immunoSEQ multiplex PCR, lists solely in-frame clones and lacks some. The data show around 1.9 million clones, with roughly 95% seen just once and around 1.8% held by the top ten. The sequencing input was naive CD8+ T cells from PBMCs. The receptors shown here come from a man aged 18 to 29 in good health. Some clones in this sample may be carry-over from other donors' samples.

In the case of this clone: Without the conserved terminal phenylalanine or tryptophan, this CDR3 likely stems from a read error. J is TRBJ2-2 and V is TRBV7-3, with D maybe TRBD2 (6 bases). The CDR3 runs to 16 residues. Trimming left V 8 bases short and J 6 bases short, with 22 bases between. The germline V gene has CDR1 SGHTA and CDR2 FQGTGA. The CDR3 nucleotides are TGTGCCAGCGGGGACGGACTACATACCGTCTCCGGGGAGCTGTTTCTT. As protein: CASGDGLHTVSGELFL.

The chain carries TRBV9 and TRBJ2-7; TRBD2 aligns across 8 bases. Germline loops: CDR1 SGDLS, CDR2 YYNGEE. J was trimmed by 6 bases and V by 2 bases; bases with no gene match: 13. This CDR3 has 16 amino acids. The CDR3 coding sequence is TGTGCCAGCAGCGTTTCCATAGCGGGTGCGGGGGGCGAGCAGTACTTC. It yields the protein CASSVSIAGAGGEQYF. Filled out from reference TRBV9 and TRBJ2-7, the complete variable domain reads DSGVTQTPKHLITATGQRVTLRCSPRSGDLSVYWYQQSLDQGLQFLIQYYNGEERAKGNILERFSAQQFPDLHSELNLSSLELGDSALYFCASSVSIAGAGGEQYFGPGTRLTVT.

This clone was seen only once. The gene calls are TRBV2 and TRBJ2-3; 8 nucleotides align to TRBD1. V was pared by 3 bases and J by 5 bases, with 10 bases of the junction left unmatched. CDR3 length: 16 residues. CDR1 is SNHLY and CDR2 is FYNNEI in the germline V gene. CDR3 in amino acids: CASSDEPGGAIDTQYF. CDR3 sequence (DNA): TGTGCCAGCAGTGACGAGCCAGGGGGCGCGATAGATACGCAGTATTTT. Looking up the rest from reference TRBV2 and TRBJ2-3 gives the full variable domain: EPEVTQTPSHQVTQMGQEVILRCVPISNHLYFYWYRQILGQKVEFLVSFYNNEISEKSEIFDDQFSVERPDGSNFTLKIRSTKLEDSAMYFCASSDEPGGAIDTQYFGPGTRLTVL.

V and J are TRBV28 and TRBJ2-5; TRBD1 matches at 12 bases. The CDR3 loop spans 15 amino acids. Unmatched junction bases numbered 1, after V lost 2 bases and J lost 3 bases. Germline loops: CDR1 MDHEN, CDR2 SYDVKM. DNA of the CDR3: TGTGCCAGCAGTTTAGGGACAGGGGGCGAAGAGACCCAGTACTTC. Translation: CASSLGTGGEETQYF. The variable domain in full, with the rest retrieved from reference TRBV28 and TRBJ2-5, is DVKVTQSSRYLVKRTGEKVFLECVQDMDHENMFWYRQDPGLGLRLIYFSYDVKMKEKGDIPEGYSVSREKKERFSLILESASTNQTSMYLCASSLGTGGEETQYFGPGTRLLVL.

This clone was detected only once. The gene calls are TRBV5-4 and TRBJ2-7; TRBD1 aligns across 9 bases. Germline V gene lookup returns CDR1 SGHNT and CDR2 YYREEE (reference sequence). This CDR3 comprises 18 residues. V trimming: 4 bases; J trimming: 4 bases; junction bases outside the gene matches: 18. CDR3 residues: CASSPTLLTGGGSYEQYF. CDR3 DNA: TGTGCCAGCAGCCCCACCTTGCTAACAGGGGGCGGGAGTTACGAGCAGTACTTC.

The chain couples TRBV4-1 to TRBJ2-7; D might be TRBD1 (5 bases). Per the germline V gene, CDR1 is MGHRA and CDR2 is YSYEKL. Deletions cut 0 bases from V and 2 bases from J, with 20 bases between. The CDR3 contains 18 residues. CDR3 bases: TGCGCCAGCAGCCAAGACCGATGGGGCCTTGGGGCTGCCTACGAGCAGTACTTC. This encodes CASSQDRWGLGAAYEQYF.